This TCR beta chain was documented in a study of blood T cell repertoires in COVID-19. V lost 3 bases and J lost 9; bases outside the gene matches: 5. CDR3 length equals 15 residues. Germline CDR1 MDHEN, CDR2 SYDVKM. In the study's own analysis: Quantification of nucleated cells was approximated via reference gene primer amplification. Method: immunoSEQ multiplex PCR; TCRdb's copy keeps in-frame clones and lacks some. The V and J calls and clone size come from that table; D and trimming were worked out from the DNA. The sample has 340,000 or so clones; 80% to 90% are singletons. The material sequenced was peripheral blood. The receptor was isolated from a man aged 50 or older with active or convalescent COVID-19. The rearrangement links TRBV28 to TRBJ1-6, with 10 bases that match TRBD1. In DNA, the CDR3 is TGTGCCAGCAGTTTCCCAGACAGGGGGCTTTCACCCCTCCACTTT. This sequence encodes CASSFPDRGLSPLHF.